Listed here are 26 T cell receptor beta chains from one sample, sequenced in a study of shared T cell receptors in the human thymus. The repertoire was sequenced with immunoSEQ multiplex PCR; TCRdb's copy has only in-frame clones and lacks some. The sample records hundreds of thousands of clones, over 90% being singletons. Sequenced material: thymocytes. These receptors all come from a human donor.

This chain links TRBV18 with TRBJ2-4; 11 positions match TRBD1. CDR3 length equals 19 residues. V dropped 4 bases and J dropped 0; count of bases not matched to a gene: 11. Per germline, CDR1 KGHSH and CDR2 LQKENI. The CDR3 DNA follows: TGTGCCAGCTCACTGGGGCGGACAGGGGGCACCCAAGCCAAAAACATTCAGTACTTC. As protein: CASSLGRTGGTQAKNIQYF.

The rearrangement joins TRBV28 to TRBJ1-1; D is uncertain. V was cut by 3 bases and J by 1 base, with 6 bases left in between. The CDR3 totals 13 residues. The germline gives CDR1 MDHEN, CDR2 SYDVKM. This CDR3 is CASSLKQNTEAFF. In nucleotides, the CDR3 is TGTGCCAGCAGTTTGAAACAGAACACTGAAGCTTTCTTT.

V and J are TRBV19 and TRBJ2-3; D is unresolved. Germline V gene lookup returns CDR1 LNHDA and CDR2 SQIVND (reference sequence). This CDR3 is 13 amino acids long. V was shortened by 1 base and J by 1 base, with 3 bases between the two germline ends. Written as DNA, the CDR3 is TGTGCCAGTAGTATAGGGGGCACAGATACGCAGTATTTT. This sequence encodes CASSIGGTDTQYF.

The chain combines TRBV30 with TRBJ1-6, with 7 bases that match TRBD1. Germline CDR1 reads GTSNPN; CDR2 reads SVGIG (reference sequence). J lost 7 bases, V lost 3 bases, and 18 bases had no gene match. This CDR3 has 18 amino acids. The CDR3 DNA sequence: TGTGCCTGGAGGGACCGCTTTTTCAGGGGGAGCCGGAATTCACCCCTCCACTTT. Translated, it gives CAWRDRFFRGSRNSPLHF.

V usage is TRBV5-8 and J usage is TRBJ2-1; 10 nucleotides agree with TRBD1. CDR1 and CDR2 from the germline V gene are SGHTS and YDEGEE. The CDR3 runs 16 residues. With V trimmed by 2 bases and J by 7 bases, 9 bases remained unmatched. The CDR3 protein is CASSLKDRGPGNEQFF. CDR3 DNA sequence: TGTGCCAGCAGCTTAAAAGACAGGGGGCCTGGGAATGAGCAGTTCTTC.

In its sample, this clone was seen once. The genes are TRBV25-1 and TRBJ1-2; D gene uncertain. Trimming left V 4 bases short and J 4 bases short, with 16 bases between. The CDR3 is 15 amino acids. Germline lookup yields CDR1 MGHDK and CDR2 SYGVNS. The CDR3 protein is CASSGKLGKTYGYTF. DNA of the CDR3: TGTGCCAGCAGTGGGAAACTGGGAAAGACCTATGGCTACACCTTC.

The chain links TRBV30 to TRBJ2-7, with TRBD1 matching 8 bases. This CDR3 comprises 13 residues. Unmatched junction bases numbered 4, after V lost 3 bases and J lost 3 bases. Germline CDR1 and CDR2: GTSNPN and SVGIG (reference sequence). This CDR3 reads CAWRDRVIYEQYF. CDR3 DNA sequence: TGTGCCTGGAGGGACAGGGTAATCTACGAGCAGTACTTC.

J is TRBJ1-5 and V is TRBV27; 7 bases are shared with TRBD1. Germline-derived CDR1 and CDR2 are MNHEY and SMNVEV (reference sequence). The CDR3 is 16 amino acids. V was clipped by 6 bases and J by 1 base; unmatched bases: 9. The CDR3 coding sequence is TGTGCCAGCAGACTAGGACAGGCGGGGAGCAATCAGCCCCAGCATTTT. It codes for CASRLGQAGSNQPQHF.

The chain combines TRBV12-5 with TRBJ2-3; D is uncertain. CDR3 length equals 9 residues. Germline CDR1 is LGHNT and CDR2 is FRNRAP. Trimming cost V 11 bases and J 3 bases, with 3 bases left between them. The CDR3 loop reads CAWTDTQYF. In DNA, the CDR3 is TGTGCTTGGACAGATACGCAGTATTTT.

This clone has only one observation. This rearrangement joins TRBV10-2 to TRBJ2-1, with a tentative D call TRBD2 (6 bases). CDR1 is WSHSY, CDR2 SAAADI, per germline. Trimming removed 0 bases at V and 6 bases at J, with 15 bases between. The CDR3 has 16 residues. The CDR3 here is CASSESFGLAINEQFF. The CDR3 DNA follows: TGCGCCAGCAGTGAGTCTTTTGGTCTAGCGATCAATGAGCAGTTCTTC.

The V and J genes are TRBV28 and TRBJ2-3; 10 bases map to TRBD1. The length of the CDR3 is 18 residues. The germline V gene encodes CDR1 MDHEN and CDR2 SYDVKM. Losses at the gene ends were 5 bases for V and 1 base for J; bases not matched to a gene: 12. The CDR3 loop reads CASSPRTGGPPGTDTQYF. The CDR3 DNA reads as TGTGCCAGCAGTCCTAGGACAGGGGGGCCCCCTGGCACAGATACGCAGTATTTT. The full variable domain, rest sourced from reference TRBV28 and TRBJ2-3, is DVKVTQSSRYLVKRTGEKVFLECVQDMDHENMFWYRQDPGLGLRLIYFSYDVKMKEKGDIPEGYSVSREKKERFSLILESASTNQTSMYLCASSPRTGGPPGTDTQYFGPGTRLTVL.

The rearrangement links TRBV27 to TRBJ1-5; 8 bases match TRBD1. From germline, CDR1 is MNHEY and CDR2 SMNVEV (reference sequence). Trimming cost V 6 bases and J 2 bases; bases outside gene matches: 15. The CDR3 covers 18 residues. In nucleotides, the CDR3 is TGTGCCAGCAGCAGGGTGGGACAGGCAACTGCTGGCAATCAGCCCCAGCATTTT. It encodes CASSRVGQATAGNQPQHF.

V gene TRBV11-2 combines with J gene TRBJ2-4; 8 nucleotides align to TRBD2. There are 18 residues in the CDR3. The trim removed 4 bases at V and 0 bases at J, leaving 11 bases unmatched. Germline V gene sequence: CDR1 SGHAT, CDR2 FQNNGV. DNA of the CDR3: TGTGCCAGCAGCTCGGGGGGGCCGGGACAACTAGCCAAAAACATTCAGTACTTC. Translation: CASSSGGPGQLAKNIQYF.

This chain joins TRBV18 and TRBJ2-7; a weak D match, TRBD2 (5 bases). V lost 6 bases and J 2 bases, leaving 14 bases between the germline ends. This CDR3 is built from 14 residues. CDR1 and CDR2 (germline): KGHSH, LQKENI. This CDR3 reads CASSPGSVPYEQYF. As DNA, the CDR3 is TGTGCCAGCTCCCCTGGTAGCGTACCCTACGAGCAGTACTTC.

For this clone: At one end, the junction sequence differs from germline, possibly due to a read error. The chain recombines TRBV20-1 with TRBJ1-6; D is unresolved. CDR1 and CDR2 (germline): DFQATT, SNEGSKA (reference sequence). The CDR3 runs 11 residues. CDR3 amino acids: CSAGEGSPLHF. The CDR3 DNA follows: TGCAGTGCTGGAGAGGGTTCACCCCTCCACTTT.

V is TRBV10-2 and J is TRBJ1-4; D is undetermined. The CDR3 length is 22 residues. Between the trimmed V and J ends, which lost 0 bases and 0 bases, there was a span of 26 bases. Looked up from germline, CDR1 is WSHSY and CDR2 is SAAADI. The CDR3 nucleotides are TGCGCCAGCAGTGAGTCAATTACTTCCGGACTGGGATCGAAGCCAACTAATGAAAAACTGTTTTTT. Its translation is CASSESITSGLGSKPTNEKLFF.

This clone was counted between two and nine times. The chain has TRBV6-1 and TRBJ2-7, with D perhaps matching TRBD1 or TRBD2 (5 bases each). The CDR3 is 15 residues long. Trimming shortened V by 1 base and J by 4 bases, and 14 bases separated the two germline ends. Germline CDR1 reads MNHNS; CDR2 reads SASEGT. In DNA, the CDR3 is TGTGCCAGCAGTGAAGGGGCAGGGAGTAGGTACGAGCAGTACTTC. It encodes CASSEGAGSRYEQYF.

The V and J genes are TRBV28 and TRBJ1-2; 11 bases fit TRBD1. CDR3 size: 15 residues. V lost 5 bases to trimming and J lost 3 bases; unmatched junction nucleotides: 5. CDR1 and CDR2 (germline): MDHEN, SYDVKM. CDR3 nucleotides: TGTGCCAGCAGTGACCGGGACAGGGGGGACTATGGCTACACCTTC. Amino acids: CASSDRDRGDYGYTF.

The gene calls are TRBV6-1 and TRBJ1-3; 12 bases map to TRBD1. Per germline, CDR1 MNHNS and CDR2 SASEGT. V trimming: 4 bases; J trimming: 0 bases; junction bases outside the gene matches: 10. CDR3 length equals 19 residues. The CDR3 nucleotides are TGTGCCAGCAGTGTCCGGGACAGGGGGCTCCCTAGCTCTGGAAACACCATATATTTT. Its protein is CASSVRDRGLPSSGNTIYF.

The V call is TRBV5-6, the J call TRBJ1-4; D is possibly TRBD1 (6 bases). The CDR3 is 17 residues long. V was cut by 2 bases and J by 4 bases, with 18 bases left in between. CDR1 is SGHDT and CDR2 is YYEEEE in the germline V gene. The CDR3 region is CASSLGEGGHLNEKLFF. The CDR3 DNA sequence: TGTGCCAGCAGCTTAGGGGAAGGGGGGCACCTTAATGAAAAACTGTTTTTT.

V and J are TRBV18 and TRBJ1-1, with 8 bases identical to TRBD1. The CDR3 sequence is 13 residues long. V lost 4 bases and J lost 5; bases outside the gene matches: 3. In germline, CDR1 is KGHSH, CDR2 LQKENI. The CDR3 loop is CASSRTGITEAFF. DNA for the CDR3: TGTGCCAGCTCACGGACAGGGATTACTGAAGCTTTCTTT. Based on the CDR3 plus reference TRBV18 and TRBJ1-1, the full variable domain is NAGVMQNPRHLVRRRGQEARLRCSPMKGHSHVYWYRQLPEEGLKFMVYLQKENIIDESGMPKERFSAEFPKEGPSILRIQQVVRGDSAAYFCASSRTGITEAFFGQGTRLTVV.

V gene TRBV5-1 combines with J gene TRBJ2-7; D possibly matches TRBD1 or TRBD2 (5 bases each). This CDR3 comprises 14 residues. V lost 3 bases, J lost 5 bases, and 15 bases lay in between. Germline loops: CDR1 SGHRS, CDR2 YFSETQ. In DNA form, the CDR3 reads TGCGCCAGCAGCTGGACGGGACCGGACAACGAGCAGTACTTC. Translated: CASSWTGPDNEQYF.

CDR3 amino acids: CASRSRDRPSNTGELFF. For the CDR3, the DNA is TGTGCCAGTAGATCCCGGGACAGGCCTTCGAACACCGGGGAGCTGTTTTTT. V usage is TRBV19 and J usage is TRBJ2-2; 8 nucleotides line up with TRBD1. The V segment lost 6 bases and the J segment 0 bases; nucleotides outside the gene matches: 9. This CDR3 spans 17 amino acids. Germline CDR1 and CDR2: LNHDA and SQIVND (reference sequence).

V usage is TRBV27 and J usage is TRBJ1-2, with D possibly being TRBD1 (5 bases). The CDR3 covers 13 residues. Trimming took off 3 bases at V and 8 bases at J, with 13 bases between the two ends. CDR1 MNHEY and CDR2 SMNVEV come from the germline V gene (reference sequence). The CDR3 loop reads CASSFPRGRGYTF. CDR3 bases: TGTGCCAGCAGTTTCCCACGGGGACGCGGCTACACCTTC.

The CDR3 spells CASSTHRDRHDNEQFF. The CDR3 DNA reads as TGTGCCAGCAGCACGCACCGGGACAGGCATGACAATGAGCAGTTCTTC. The chain has TRBV7-3 and TRBJ2-1, with 8 positions matching TRBD1. Germline loops: CDR1 SGHTA, CDR2 FQGTGA. The CDR3 contains 16 residues. V was clipped by 5 bases and J by 5 bases; unmatched bases: 11.

The CDR3 loop is CASSPRGYEQYF. The CDR3 coding sequence is TGTGCCAGCAGCCCCCGGGGCTACGAGCAGTACTTC. This sequence joins TRBV5-6 and TRBJ2-7; D is possibly TRBD2 (5 bases). Germline CDR1 and CDR2: SGHDT and YYEEEE. V lost 4 bases to trimming and J lost 3 bases, with 8 bases between them. The CDR3 contains 12 residues.